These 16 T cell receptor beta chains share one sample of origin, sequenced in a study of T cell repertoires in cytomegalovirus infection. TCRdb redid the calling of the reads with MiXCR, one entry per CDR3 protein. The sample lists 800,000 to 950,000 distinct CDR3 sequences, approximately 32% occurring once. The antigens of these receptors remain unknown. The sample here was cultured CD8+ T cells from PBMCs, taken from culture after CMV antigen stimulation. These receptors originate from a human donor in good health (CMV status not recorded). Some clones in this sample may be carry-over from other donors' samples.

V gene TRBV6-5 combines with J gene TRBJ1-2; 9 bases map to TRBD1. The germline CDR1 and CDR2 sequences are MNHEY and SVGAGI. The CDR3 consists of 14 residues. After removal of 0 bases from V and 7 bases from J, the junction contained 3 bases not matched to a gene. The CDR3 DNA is TGTGCCAGCAGTTACTCGGGACAGGGAGTTGGCTACACCTTC. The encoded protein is CASSYSGQGVGYTF.

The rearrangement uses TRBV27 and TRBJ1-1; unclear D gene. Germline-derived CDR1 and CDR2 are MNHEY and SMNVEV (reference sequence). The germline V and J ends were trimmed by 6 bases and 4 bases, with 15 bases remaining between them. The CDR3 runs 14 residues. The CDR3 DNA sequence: TGTGCCAGCAGGGGAGGGCAGTGGGTCACTGAAGCTTTCTTT. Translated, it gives CASRGGQWVTEAFF.

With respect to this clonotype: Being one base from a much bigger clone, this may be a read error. The chain's CDR3 is CASSLARVTGCPTNEKLFF. In nucleotides, the CDR3 is TGTGCTAGCAGCTTAGCGCGGGTAACAGGATGTCCAACTAATGAAAAACTGTTTTTT. This chain uses TRBV7-7 with TRBJ1-4, with D possibly matching TRBD1 (5 bases). CDR1 is SSHAT and CDR2 is FNYEAQ in the germline V gene (reference sequence). CDR3 size: 19 residues.

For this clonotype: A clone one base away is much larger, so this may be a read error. The CDR3 nucleotides are TGTGCCAGCAGCCGTTCATCAGGGTGTACGGACAATTCACCCCTCCACTTT. Its protein is CASSRSSGCTDNSPLHF. The rearrangement uses TRBV7-4 and TRBJ1-6, with D possibly TRBD1 on 5 matching bases. The V gene lost 5 bases and the J gene lost 7 bases, with 21 bases spanning the gap. The CDR3 covers 17 residues. Germline V lookup: CDR1 SGHVT, CDR2 SQSDAQ.

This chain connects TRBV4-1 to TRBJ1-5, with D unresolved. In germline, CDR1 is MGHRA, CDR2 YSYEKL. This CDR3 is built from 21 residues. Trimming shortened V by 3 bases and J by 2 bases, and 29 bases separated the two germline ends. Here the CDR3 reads CASSHMSPSGPQSERNQPQHF. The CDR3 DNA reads TGCGCCAGCAGCCATATGAGCCCATCCGGCCCCCAGAGTGAACGCAATCAGCCCCAGCATTTT.

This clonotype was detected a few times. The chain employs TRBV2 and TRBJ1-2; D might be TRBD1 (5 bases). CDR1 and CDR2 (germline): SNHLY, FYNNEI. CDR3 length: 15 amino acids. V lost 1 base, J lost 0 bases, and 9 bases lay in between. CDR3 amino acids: CASSEGWGANYGYTF. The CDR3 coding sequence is TGTGCCAGCAGTGAAGGGTGGGGGGCTAACTATGGCTACACCTTC.

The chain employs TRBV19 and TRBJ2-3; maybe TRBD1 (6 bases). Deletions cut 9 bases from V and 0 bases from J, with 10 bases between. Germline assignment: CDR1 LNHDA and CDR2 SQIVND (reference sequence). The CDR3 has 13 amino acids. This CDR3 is CASGTPSTDTQYF. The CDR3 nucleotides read TGTGCCAGCGGGACACCTAGCACAGATACGCAGTATTTT.

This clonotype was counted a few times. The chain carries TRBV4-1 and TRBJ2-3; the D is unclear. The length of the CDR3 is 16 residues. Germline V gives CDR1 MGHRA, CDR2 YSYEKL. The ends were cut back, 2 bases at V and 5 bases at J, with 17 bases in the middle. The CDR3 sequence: CASSQPGSRILDTQYF. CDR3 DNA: TGCGCCAGCAGCCAACCCGGTTCAAGGATCCTAGATACGCAGTATTTT.

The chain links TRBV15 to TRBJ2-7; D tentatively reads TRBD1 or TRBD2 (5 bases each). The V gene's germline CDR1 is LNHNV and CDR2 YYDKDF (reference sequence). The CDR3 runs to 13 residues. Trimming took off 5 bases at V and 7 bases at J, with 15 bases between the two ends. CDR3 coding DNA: TGTGCCACCAGCCGGGCTCCGGGGCAGGAGCAGTACTTC. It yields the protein CATSRAPGQEQYF.

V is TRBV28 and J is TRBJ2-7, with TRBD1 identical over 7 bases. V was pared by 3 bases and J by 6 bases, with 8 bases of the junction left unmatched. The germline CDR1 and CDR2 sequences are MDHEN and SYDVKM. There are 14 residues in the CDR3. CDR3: CASSLPETGREQYV. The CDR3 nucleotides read TGTGCCAGCAGTTTGCCCGAGACAGGGCGCGAGCAGTACGTC.

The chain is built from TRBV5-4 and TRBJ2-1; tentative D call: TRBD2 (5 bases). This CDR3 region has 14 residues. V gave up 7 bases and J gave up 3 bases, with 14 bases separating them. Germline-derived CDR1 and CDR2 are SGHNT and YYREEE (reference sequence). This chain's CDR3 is CASGPREIYNEQFF. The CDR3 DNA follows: TGTGCCAGCGGACCGAGGGAGATCTACAATGAGCAGTTCTTC.

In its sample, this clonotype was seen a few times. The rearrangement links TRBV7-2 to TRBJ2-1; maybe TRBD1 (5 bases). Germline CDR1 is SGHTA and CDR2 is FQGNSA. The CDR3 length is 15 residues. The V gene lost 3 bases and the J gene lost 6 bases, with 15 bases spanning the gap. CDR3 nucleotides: TGTGCCAGCAGCTTCGCAAGGGGCGCATTCAATGAGCAGTTCTTC. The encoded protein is CASSFARGAFNEQFF. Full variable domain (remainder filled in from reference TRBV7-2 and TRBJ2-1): GAGVSQSPSNKVTEKGKDVELRCDPISGHTALYWYRQSLGQGLEFLIYFQGNSAPDKSGLPSDRFSAERTGGSVSTLTIQRTQQEDSAVYLCASSFARGAFNEQFFGPGTRLTVL.

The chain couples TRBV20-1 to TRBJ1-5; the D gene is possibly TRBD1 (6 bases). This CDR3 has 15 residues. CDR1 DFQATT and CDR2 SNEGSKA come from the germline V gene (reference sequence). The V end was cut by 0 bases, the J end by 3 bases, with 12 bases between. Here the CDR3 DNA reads TGCAGTGCTAGAGATCGGGGGCACCTCAATCAGCCCCAGCATTTT. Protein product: CSARDRGHLNQPQHF.

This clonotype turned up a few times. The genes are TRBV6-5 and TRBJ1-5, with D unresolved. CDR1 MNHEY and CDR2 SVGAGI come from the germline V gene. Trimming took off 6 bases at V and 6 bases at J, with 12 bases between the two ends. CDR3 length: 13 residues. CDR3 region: CASSPGSSQPQHF. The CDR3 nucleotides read TGTGCCAGCAGCCCCGGGTCCTCTCAGCCCCAGCATTTT.

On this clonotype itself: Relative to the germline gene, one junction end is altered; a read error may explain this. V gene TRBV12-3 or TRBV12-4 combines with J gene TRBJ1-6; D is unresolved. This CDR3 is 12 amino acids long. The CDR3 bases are TGTGCCAACAGTTCGGTCTCGTCCCCCCTCCACTTT. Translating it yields CANSSVSSPLHF.

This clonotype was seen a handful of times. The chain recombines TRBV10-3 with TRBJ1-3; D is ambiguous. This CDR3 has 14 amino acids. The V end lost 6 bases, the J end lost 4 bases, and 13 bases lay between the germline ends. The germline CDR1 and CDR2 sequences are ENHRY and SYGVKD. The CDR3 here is CAIRVAGIGNTIYF. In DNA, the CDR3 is TGTGCCATCAGAGTAGCCGGTATCGGAAACACCATATATTTT.